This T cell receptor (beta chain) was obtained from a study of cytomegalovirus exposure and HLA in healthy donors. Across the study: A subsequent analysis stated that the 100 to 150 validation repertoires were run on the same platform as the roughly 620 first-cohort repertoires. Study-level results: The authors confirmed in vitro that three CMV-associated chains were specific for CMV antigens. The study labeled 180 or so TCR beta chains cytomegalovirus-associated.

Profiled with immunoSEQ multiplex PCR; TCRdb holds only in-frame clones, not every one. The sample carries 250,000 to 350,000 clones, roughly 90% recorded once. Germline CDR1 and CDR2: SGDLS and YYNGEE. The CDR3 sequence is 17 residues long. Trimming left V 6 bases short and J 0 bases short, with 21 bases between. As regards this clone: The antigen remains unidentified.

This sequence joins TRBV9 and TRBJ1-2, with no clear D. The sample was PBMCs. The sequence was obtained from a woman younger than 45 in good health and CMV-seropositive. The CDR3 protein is CASTLSQGRGPNYGYTF. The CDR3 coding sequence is TGTGCCAGCACCCTAAGTCAAGGGAGAGGGCCTAACTATGGCTACACCTTC.